This TCR beta chain was recorded in a study of cytomegalovirus exposure and HLA in healthy donors. Broader study findings: In a later analysis, V- and J-gene trimming of beta chains associated with a DCLRE1C missense variant, replicated independently. Researchers reported that three CMV-associated chains were confirmed in vitro as CMV antigen-specific. A list of 164 TCR beta chains associated with cytomegalovirus was given. As a later analysis revealed, most CMV-associated TCR beta chains appeared HLA-restricted.

Turning to this clone: Its antigen is still unknown.

The PCR ran on 60 Vbeta and 13 Jbeta primers. TCRdb's table, derived via immunoSEQ multiplex PCR, lists solely in-frame clones and lacks some. This sample yields about 76,000 clones, of which just under 80% are seen a single time; less than 9.5% belongs to the top ten. CDR1 is SGHVS, CDR2 FQNEAQ, per germline. J lost 3 bases, V lost 3 bases, and 5 bases had no gene match. The CDR3 length is 17 residues. The rearrangement links TRBV7-8 to TRBJ1-6; TRBD1 agrees at 10 bases. Sequencing was done on a sample of PBMCs. This clonotype was obtained from a woman aged 40 to 55 in good health and CMV-seropositive. This CDR3 is CASSFRDRGGYNSPLHF. CDR3 DNA sequence: TGTGCCAGCAGCTTCCGGGACAGGGGAGGCTATAATTCACCCCTCCACTTT. Looking up the rest from reference TRBV7-8 and TRBJ1-6 gives the full variable domain: GAGVSQSPRYKVAKRGQDVALRCDPISGHVSLFWYQQALGQGPEFLTYFQNEAQLDKSGLPSDRFFAERPEGSVSTLKIQRTQQEDSAVYLCASSFRDRGGYNSPLHFGNGTRLTVT.